This T cell receptor beta chain was observed in a study of T cell repertoires in aging, cancer and after chemotherapy (dated by TCRdb to between 2018 and 2020). Notes on the research overall: Donors spanned six age groups from 30 or younger to 70 or older, with at least three individuals per group. TCR repertoires from healthy donor controls were recorded over periods of several months to years and showed clear clonal overlap between repeated samplings. In total, the full dataset held about 8.8 million TCR reads. To look at immunoaging and at how T cells reconstitute after chemotherapy, the study profiled TCR beta repertoires in peripheral blood from both healthy donors and cancer patients. Alongside fewer than 100 healthy donors serving as a reference group, the cohort included roughly 220 cancer patients, of whom roughly 92 had hematological cancers and 124 had solid cancers.

Instead of sorted cells or RNA, genomic DNA extracted from peripheral blood served as the source for amplifying TCR beta rearrangements. Rearranged TRB sequences spanning V, D and J segments were amplified in a multiplex touch-down PCR with a mixed TRB-A/B primer pool. Illumina adapters and sample indices were added to the amplicons in two consecutive PCR reactions performed with Phusion HS II polymerase. After gel purification with the NucleoSpin Gel and PCR Clean-up kit, the amplicons were checked using Qubit and an Agilent 2100 Bioanalyzer. Sequencing of libraries was carried out on an Illumina MiSeq in 600-cycle, single-indexed, paired-end runs. The authors' analysis ran thus. MiXCR versions 2.12 and 3.0.5 were used to process the TRB sequences. Each unique CDR3 nucleotide sequence was treated as one clone, and only productive sequences with two or more reads were kept. Shannon diversity, evenness, clonality (one minus evenness), and alpha-parameterized diversity profiles from alpha 0 to 5 were included as repertoire metrics. The IGoR algorithm was used to compute generation probabilities of clones in paired pre- and post-chemotherapy samples. TCRdb handled the public reads itself, with Q25 trimming in fastp and clone calling in MiXCR, and kept productive beta chains. Under each unique CDR3 protein, matching rows form one entry showing the most common genes and DNA. The authors' filters were not applied to this entry. This sample gives more than 10,000 distinct CDR3 sequences in total; 21% of them show up just once. 5.7% of the sample is in the top ten clones.

Results and caveats for the whole study, not just this receptor: In healthy donors, the decline in TCR diversity with age was mainly due to loss of richness, whereas in cancer patients loss of evenness also played a role. Compared with age-matched healthy donors, untreated patients with hematological or solid cancers had significantly lower TCR diversity and higher clonality in blood. An increase in median generation probability over the chemotherapy interval was observed in both cancer cohorts, suggesting that the repertoire was reconstituted through rebound thymic output. According to the authors, the repertoire data do not permit conclusions about immunological memory after chemotherapy.

Within its sample, this clonotype is medium-sized (0.01 to 0.1%). Its recognized antigen is unknown. No quality values exist for individual bases; no much larger clone is one base distant. The sequenced sample was blood. The TCR originated in a human donor in good health.

Here is the DNA: TGTGCCAGTAGTTCCCGGGGACAGGAGGTTGAAGCTTTCTTT. Its product reads: CASSSRGQEVEAFF. The receptor chain draws on TRBV19 and TRBJ1-1, with 8 middle bases fitting TRBD1. The CDR3 numbers 14 residues from cysteine through phenylalanine. Only CDR3 DNA remains: 42 bases, in frame from the first base. CDR1 and CDR2, per the germline V gene (reference sequence), are LNHDA and SQIVND. V is trimmed back by 5 bases and J by 7 bases, and the junction contains 9 bases that no gene match accounts for. Extended through the reference TRBV19 and TRBJ1-1 proteins, this CDR3 yields the full variable domain: DGGITQSPKYLFRKEGQNVTLSCEQNLNHDAMYWYRQDPGQGLRLIYYSQIVNDFQKGDIAEGYSVSREKKESFPLTVTSAQKNPTAFYLCASSSRGQEVEAFFGQGTRLTVV.